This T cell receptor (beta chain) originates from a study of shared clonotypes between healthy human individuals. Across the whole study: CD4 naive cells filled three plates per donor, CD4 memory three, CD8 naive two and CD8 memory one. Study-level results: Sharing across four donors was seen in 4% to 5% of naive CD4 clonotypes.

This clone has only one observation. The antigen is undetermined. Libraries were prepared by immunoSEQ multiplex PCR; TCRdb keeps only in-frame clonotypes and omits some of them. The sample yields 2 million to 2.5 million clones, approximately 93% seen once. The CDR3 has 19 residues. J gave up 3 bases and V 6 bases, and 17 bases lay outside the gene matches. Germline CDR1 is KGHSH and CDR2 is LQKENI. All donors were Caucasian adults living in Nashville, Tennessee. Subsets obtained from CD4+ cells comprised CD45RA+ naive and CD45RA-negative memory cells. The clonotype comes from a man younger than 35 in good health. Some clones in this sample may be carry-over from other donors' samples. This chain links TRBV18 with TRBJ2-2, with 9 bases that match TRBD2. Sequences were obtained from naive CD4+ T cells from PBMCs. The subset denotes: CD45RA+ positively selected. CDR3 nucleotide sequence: TGTGCCAGCTCCAACCCCTGGCGGGAGGGCCAGGGGGACACCGGGGAGCTGTTTTTT. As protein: CASSNPWREGQGDTGELFF.